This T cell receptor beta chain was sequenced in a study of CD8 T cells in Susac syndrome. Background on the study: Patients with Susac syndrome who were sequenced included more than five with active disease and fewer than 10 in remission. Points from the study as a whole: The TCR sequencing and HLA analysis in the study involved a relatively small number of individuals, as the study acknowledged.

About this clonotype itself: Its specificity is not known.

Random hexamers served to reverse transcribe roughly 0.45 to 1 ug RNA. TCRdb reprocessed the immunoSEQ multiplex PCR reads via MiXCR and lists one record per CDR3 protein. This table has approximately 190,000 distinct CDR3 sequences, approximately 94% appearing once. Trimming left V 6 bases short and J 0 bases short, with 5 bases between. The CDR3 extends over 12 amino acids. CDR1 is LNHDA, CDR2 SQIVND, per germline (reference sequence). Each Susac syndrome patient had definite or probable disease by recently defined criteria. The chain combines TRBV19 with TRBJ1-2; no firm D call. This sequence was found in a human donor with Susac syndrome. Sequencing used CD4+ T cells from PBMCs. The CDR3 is CASSGANYGYTF. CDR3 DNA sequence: TGTGCCAGTAGCGGAGCTAACTATGGCTACACCTTC.